This T cell receptor beta chain came from a study of beta chain features in type 1 diabetes. Regarding the study as a whole: Across patients, naive, central memory and Treg TCRB repertoires exhibited apparently greater similarity than was observed across healthy donors.

The isolated RNA, all of it, was reverse transcribed, so expressed TCRB transcripts were what got sequenced. TCRdb's copy holds only in-frame clones and misses some; the assay was immunoSEQ multiplex PCR. There are roughly 300,000 clones in the sample; 7% to 9% occur only once, and approximately 0.44% lies in the top ten. With 1 base clipped from V and 1 base from J, the junction kept 7 bases outside the gene matches. The germline V gene encodes CDR1 MDHEN and CDR2 SYDVKM. This CDR3 comprises 18 residues. With respect to this clone: Its antigen is undetermined.

Source material: central memory CD4+ T cells from blood. This clonotype was sampled from a woman younger than 35 in good health. The chain couples TRBV28 to TRBJ2-2; 9 bases fit TRBD2. The CDR3 spells CASSLYPLAGKNTGELFF. The CDR3 region has the DNA TGTGCCAGCAGTTTATACCCCCTAGCGGGGAAGAACACCGGGGAGCTGTTTTTT. The whole variable domain, filled in from reference TRBV28 and TRBJ2-2, reads DVKVTQSSRYLVKRTGEKVFLECVQDMDHENMFWYRQDPGLGLRLIYFSYDVKMKEKGDIPEGYSVSREKKERFSLILESASTNQTSMYLCASSLYPLAGKNTGELFFGEGSRLTVL.